The 32 T cell receptor beta chains below come from one sample, sequenced in a study of sequential checkpoint blockade in melanoma. Treatment defined: randomized to nivolumab then ipilimumab (arm A) or the reverse (arm B). This table comes from immunoSEQ multiplex PCR, and its TCRdb copy is limited to in-frame clones, with some not included. The sample carries around 12,000 clones, 77% recorded once. Material: CD8+ T cells sorted from blood (inferred from file names), obtained from a patient given nivolumab and ipilimumab in sequence. These receptors were taken from a human donor with melanoma.

A note on this clone: At the DNA level, this CDR3 is encoded by other sequences in the same sample as well. The chain combines TRBV9 with TRBJ1-3, with unresolved D. The CDR3 covers 15 residues. The germline V gene has CDR1 SGDLS and CDR2 YYNGEE. V lost 0 bases to trimming and J lost 0 bases, with 7 bases between them. CDR3 amino acids: CASSVGTGSGNTIYF. In DNA, the CDR3 is TGTGCCAGCAGCGTAGGAACGGGCTCTGGAAACACCATATATTTT. The whole variable domain, filled in from reference TRBV9 and TRBJ1-3, reads DSGVTQTPKHLITATGQRVTLRCSPRSGDLSVYWYQQSLDQGLQFLIQYYNGEERAKGNILERFSAQQFPDLHSELNLSSLELGDSALYFCASSVGTGSGNTIYFGEGSWLTVV.

J is TRBJ2-7 and V is TRBV5-1, with D possibly matching TRBD2 (6 bases). CDR1 and CDR2 from the germline V gene are SGHRS and YFSETQ. The CDR3 runs 16 residues. V lost 1 base to trimming and J lost 5 bases, with 19 bases between them. The CDR3 reads CASSLYRGMGGNEQYF. Written as DNA, the CDR3 is TGCGCCAGCAGCTTGTATCGTGGTATGGGGGGTAACGAGCAGTACTTC.

V gene TRBV7-9 combines with J gene TRBJ2-1; 13 bases are shared with TRBD2. The CDR3 is made up of 15 amino acids. The ends lost 5 bases at V and 9 bases at J; junction bases unmatched: 7. Germline lookup yields CDR1 SEHNR and CDR2 FQNEAQ (reference sequence). The CDR3 coding sequence is TGTGCCAGCAGCCTCGGACTAGCGGGAGATGTTGAGCAGTTCTTC. Residues: CASSLGLAGDVEQFF.

CDR3 nucleotide sequence: TGTGCCAGCAGCTTATATTCGGGGGGTACAACTAATGAAAAACTGTTTTTT. Amino acid sequence: CASSLYSGGTTNEKLFF. The gene calls are TRBV7-8 and TRBJ1-4, with a tentative D call TRBD1 (5 bases). The CDR3 is made up of 17 amino acids. Trimming took 2 bases from V and 0 from J, leaving 13 bases between them. Germline-derived CDR1 and CDR2 are SGHVS and FQNEAQ.

This clone showed up just once. The chain recombines TRBV27 with TRBJ2-7, with 8 bases fitting TRBD1. Germline values: CDR1 MNHEY, CDR2 SMNVEV (reference sequence). CDR3 length equals 16 residues. V was pared by 5 bases and J by 0 bases, with 9 bases of the junction left unmatched. The CDR3, as DNA: TGTGCCAGCAGTAGGTGGGCAGGGGGCAACTCCTACGAGCAGTACTTC. Translating it yields CASSRWAGGNSYEQYF.

The rearrangement joins TRBV19 to TRBJ1-4; perhaps TRBD1 as D (5 bases). CDR3 length equals 14 residues. V lost 7 bases to trimming and J lost 5 bases, with 14 bases between them. Per the germline V gene, CDR1 is LNHDA and CDR2 is SQIVND (reference sequence). The CDR3 region is CASNRDSRNEKLFF. The CDR3 coding sequence is TGTGCCAGTAACCGTGACAGTCGCAATGAAAAACTGTTTTTT.

The chain recombines TRBV7-8 with TRBJ1-2; 7 bases are shared with TRBD1. The CDR3 loop spans 13 amino acids. Germline values: CDR1 SGHVS, CDR2 FQNEAQ. Trimming cost V 5 bases and J 4 bases; bases outside gene matches: 4. The CDR3 nucleotides are TGTGCCAGCAGCGTACAGGGGACCTATGGCTACACCTTC. Amino acid sequence: CASSVQGTYGYTF.

The rearrangement uses TRBV7-2 and TRBJ2-3, with D possibly being TRBD2 (5 bases). CDR3 length equals 13 residues. V lost 3 bases and J 6 bases, leaving 10 bases between the germline ends. The germline CDR1 and CDR2 sequences are SGHTA and FQGNSA. CDR3 sequence (DNA): TGTGCCAGCAGCTTCGGAGGAACGGATACGCAGTATTTT. Its translation: CASSFGGTDTQYF.

The CDR3: CASSQKFGGVAYGYTF. The CDR3 DNA follows: TGTGCCAGCAGCCAGAAGTTCGGGGGGGTTGCCTATGGCTACACCTTC. The V and J genes are TRBV9 and TRBJ1-2; tentative D call: TRBD1 (5 bases). The CDR3 runs 16 residues. CDR1 is SGDLS, CDR2 YYNGEE, per germline. V lost 4 bases and J 4 bases, leaving 20 bases between the germline ends.

This sequence joins TRBV7-6 and TRBJ1-6; 10 bases are shared with TRBD1. This CDR3 is built from 16 residues. Germline loops: CDR1 SGHVS, CDR2 FNYEAQ. V shed 5 bases, J shed 7 bases, and the junction held 8 bases outside the gene matches. This CDR3 is CASSPTWTGGNSPLHF. Here the CDR3 DNA reads TGTGCCAGCAGCCCGACCTGGACAGGGGGGAATTCACCCCTCCACTTT.

The DNA of the CDR3 is TGTGCCAGCAGCGCGGGGGCGGGAGTGTTGGAGACCCAGTACTTC. The encoded protein is CASSAGAGVLETQYF. The V gene is TRBV5-4, the J gene TRBJ2-5; D might be TRBD2 (7 bases). V lost 4 bases and J lost 5, with 18 bases in between. Germline CDR1 is SGHNT and CDR2 is YYREEE (reference sequence). This CDR3 has 15 amino acids.

V and J are TRBV7-6 and TRBJ2-3; 11 bases line up with TRBD2. Losses at the gene ends were 4 bases for V and 3 bases for J; bases not matched to a gene: 6. The CDR3 contains 16 residues. Germline V gene sequence: CDR1 SGHVS, CDR2 FNYEAQ. The CDR3 reads CASSSLTSGSTDTQYF. In nucleotides, the CDR3 is TGTGCCAGCAGCTCCCTCACTAGCGGGAGTACAGATACGCAGTATTTT. Looking up the rest from reference TRBV7-6 and TRBJ2-3 gives the full variable domain: GAGVSQSPRYKVTKRGQDVALRCDPISGHVSLYWYRQALGQGPEFLTYFNYEAQQDKSGLPNDRFSAERPEGSISTLTIQRTEQRDSAMYRCASSSLTSGSTDTQYFGPGTRLTVL.

The rearrangement links TRBV27 to TRBJ2-3; the match to TRBD1 covers 7 bases. V was pared by 5 bases and J by 5 bases, with 10 bases of the junction left unmatched. CDR3 length equals 15 residues. Germline CDR1 and CDR2: MNHEY and SMNVEV (reference sequence). CDR3 in DNA: TGTGCCAGCAGTATGGGGACAGTGGGATTAGATACGCAGTATTTT. It codes for CASSMGTVGLDTQYF.

The chain has TRBV27 and TRBJ2-1; 7 nucleotides agree with TRBD2. The CDR3 is 14 amino acids. Germline loops: CDR1 MNHEY, CDR2 SMNVEV (reference sequence). With V trimmed by 0 bases and J by 7 bases, 3 bases remained unmatched. CDR3 amino acids: CASSLSGLPNEQFF. In DNA, the CDR3 is TGTGCCAGCAGTTTATCGGGACTACCGAATGAGCAGTTCTTC.

This chain links TRBV4-2 with TRBJ1-6, with D possibly being TRBD1 (5 bases). Germline loops: CDR1 LGHNA, CDR2 YNFKEQ. The ends were cut back, 0 bases at V and 8 bases at J, with 11 bases in the middle. This CDR3 comprises 15 residues. As DNA, the CDR3 is TGTGCCAGCAGCCAAGAAGGAGGGACGGATTCACCCCTCCACTTT. The encoded protein is CASSQEGGTDSPLHF.

This clone has only a few counts. The rearrangement joins TRBV29-1 to TRBJ2-1, with a tentative D call TRBD2 (5 bases). There are 17 residues in the CDR3. V was cut by 1 base and J by 6 bases, with 22 bases left in between. CDR1 SQVTM and CDR2 ANQGSEA come from the germline V gene. CDR3 sequence (DNA): TGCAGCGTTGAAGGCCCCCTAAGTGGGAGAGTTTCCAATGAGCAGTTCTTC. Its translation: CSVEGPLSGRVSNEQFF.

This clone was observed once. This sequence joins TRBV27 and TRBJ2-7; D not certain. The CDR3 spans 13 residues. Germline CDR1 MNHEY, CDR2 SMNVEV (reference sequence). The V end was cut by 8 bases, the J end by 0 bases, with 11 bases between. The CDR3 nucleotides are TGTGCCAGCTCCTCTGGGCCCTCCTACGAGCAGTACTTC. Translating gives CASSSGPSYEQYF.

This clone has a single count. This same CDR3 is encoded by further DNA sequences in the sample. CDR3 nucleotides: TGTGCCAGCAGCCAAGTGCTGCGGGAGGGCCCCACCGGGGAGCTGTTTTTT. Amino acids: CASSQVLREGPTGELFF. The chain employs TRBV4-2 and TRBJ2-2, with TRBD2 matching 9 bases. This CDR3 comprises 17 residues. V dropped 1 base and J dropped 4; count of bases not matched to a gene: 7. Looked up from germline, CDR1 is LGHNA and CDR2 is YNFKEQ.

The chain combines TRBV9 with TRBJ2-1; unclear D gene. The CDR3 is made up of 13 amino acids. V was trimmed by 0 bases and J by 9 bases, leaving 10 bases between them. CDR1 and CDR2 from the germline V gene are SGDLS and YYNGEE. The CDR3 nucleotides are TGTGCCAGCAGCGTAGGCGGCTCCATTGAGCAGTTCTTC. Amino acid sequence: CASSVGGSIEQFF.

This chain uses TRBV28 with TRBJ1-4; D uncertain. Germline CDR1 is MDHEN and CDR2 is SYDVKM. This CDR3 is built from 13 residues. V shed 3 bases and J shed 4 bases, with 6 bases lying between them. The CDR3 here is CASSFNFNEKLFF. In DNA form, the CDR3 reads TGTGCCAGCAGTTTTAATTTTAATGAAAAACTGTTTTTT.

Only a few counts were recorded for this clone. V usage is TRBV19 and J usage is TRBJ1-2; D possibly corresponds to TRBD1 (5 bases). The CDR3 runs to 13 residues. V lost 10 bases to trimming and J lost 0 bases, with 12 bases between them. Germline V CDR1 and CDR2: LNHDA, SQIVND (reference sequence). CDR3 sequence (DNA): TGTGCCACAAGACAGCTAGCTAACTATGGCTACACCTTC. This encodes CATRQLANYGYTF.

The V call is TRBV2, the J call TRBJ2-7; 13 bases agree with TRBD2. Per the germline V gene, CDR1 is SNHLY and CDR2 is FYNNEI. This CDR3 has 13 residues. V dropped 6 bases and J dropped 6; count of bases not matched to a gene: 2. The CDR3 sequence is CASRGTSGVEQYF. The CDR3 DNA reads TGTGCCAGCAGGGGGACTAGCGGGGTCGAGCAGTACTTC.

The V call is TRBV18, the J call TRBJ2-2; 9 bases map to TRBD2. Germline V CDR1 and CDR2: KGHSH, LQKENI. This CDR3 region has 13 residues. After removal of 8 bases from V and 6 bases from J, the junction contained 4 bases not matched to a gene. The CDR3 is CASALAGPGELFF. Here the CDR3 DNA reads TGTGCCAGCGCACTAGCGGGCCCCGGGGAGCTGTTTTTT.

In its sample, this clone was seen a few times. The V call is TRBV28, the J call TRBJ2-7; 8 nucleotides agree with TRBD2. The CDR3 covers 12 residues. With 7 bases clipped from V and 2 bases from J, the junction kept 1 base outside the gene matches. From germline, CDR1 is MDHEN and CDR2 SYDVKM. The CDR3 is CASKGLAYEQYF. The CDR3 DNA reads as TGTGCCAGCAAGGGACTAGCCTACGAGCAGTACTTC.

In this sample, this clone turned up a few times. The chain is built from TRBV7-3 and TRBJ2-3; weak D call: TRBD2 (6 bases). Trimming removed 5 bases from V and 0 bases from J, with 12 bases in between. This CDR3 spans 15 amino acids. CDR1 is SGHTA and CDR2 is FQGTGA in the germline V gene. The DNA for the CDR3 is TGTGCCAGCAGCCCCTATAGCGGAAGCACAGATACGCAGTATTTT. Translated: CASSPYSGSTDTQYF.

CDR3 residues: CAITPSGLSYNEQFF. The CDR3 region has the DNA TGTGCCATCACACCTAGCGGGCTCTCCTACAATGAGCAGTTCTTC. V and J are TRBV28 and TRBJ2-1; 8 bases line up with TRBD2. This CDR3 is 15 amino acids long. Germline V lookup: CDR1 MDHEN, CDR2 SYDVKM. With V trimmed by 10 bases and J by 0 bases, 8 bases remained unmatched.

CDR3 sequence reads: CATSRDRYSITDTQYF. As DNA, the CDR3 is TGTGCCACCAGCAGAGATCGTTACTCTATCACAGATACGCAGTATTTT. This chain uses TRBV15 with TRBJ2-3; D is unresolved. The CDR3 sequence is 16 residues long. CDR1 is LNHNV and CDR2 is YYDKDF in the germline V gene (reference sequence). Trimming removed 0 bases from V and 2 bases from J, with 12 bases in between.

The CDR3 DNA sequence: TGTGCCAGCAGTTTTGGGCTAGCGGGAGAGAATGAGCAGTTCTTC. Its translation: CASSFGLAGENEQFF. V is TRBV28 and J is TRBJ2-1; 10 bases line up with TRBD2. Trimming cost V 3 bases and J 7 bases; bases outside gene matches: 6. The CDR3 has 15 amino acids. Germline assignment: CDR1 MDHEN and CDR2 SYDVKM. The full variable domain, with the rest looked up from reference TRBV28 and TRBJ2-1, is DVKVTQSSRYLVKRTGEKVFLECVQDMDHENMFWYRQDPGLGLRLIYFSYDVKMKEKGDIPEGYSVSREKKERFSLILESASTNQTSMYLCASSFGLAGENEQFFGPGTRLTVL.

This rearrangement joins TRBV9 to TRBJ1-2, with a possible D match to TRBD1 (6 bases). Germline CDR1 reads SGDLS; CDR2 reads YYNGEE. This CDR3 has 12 residues. V was shortened by 0 bases and J by 14 bases, with 14 bases between the two germline ends. The chain's CDR3 is CASSVGSGQRTF. CDR3 bases: TGTGCCAGCAGCGTAGGCTCGGGACAAAGGACCTTC.

The J gene is TRBJ2-1, the V gene TRBV7-2; D is possibly TRBD1 (6 bases). Trimming cost V 5 bases and J 6 bases, with 20 bases left between them. This CDR3 region has 16 residues. In germline, CDR1 is SGHTA, CDR2 FQGNSA. Here the CDR3 reads CASSPSGQGLSNEQFF. In DNA form, the CDR3 reads TGTGCCAGCAGCCCAAGTGGCCAGGGGTTATCCAATGAGCAGTTCTTC.

The gene calls are TRBV2 and TRBJ2-1, with a weak D call TRBD1 (6 bases). The CDR3 is 17 residues long. CDR1 SNHLY and CDR2 FYNNEI come from the germline V gene. Between the trimmed V and J ends, which lost 3 bases and 0 bases, there was a span of 15 bases. CDR3 nucleotide sequence: TGTGCCAGCAGTGATCAGGGCAGGGGTATCTCCTACAATGAGCAGTTCTTC. Translating gives CASSDQGRGISYNEQFF.

This sequence joins TRBV4-1 and TRBJ2-3, with 10 bases fitting TRBD2. V shed 0 bases and J 4 bases; nucleotides not matched to a gene: 19. This CDR3 comprises 21 residues. Germline values: CDR1 MGHRA, CDR2 YSYEKL. This chain's CDR3 is CASSQEGATGVLAGGPDTQYF. CDR3 DNA sequence: TGCGCCAGCAGCCAAGAAGGGGCGACAGGAGTGTTAGCGGGAGGCCCAGATACGCAGTATTTT.